This TCR beta chain was profiled in a study of shared clonotypes between healthy human individuals. Study findings and constraints: The sharing of 4.5% to 6.5% of naive CD4 clonotypes was seen across a handful of donors.

It was approximately 0.2 ug DNA, tens of thousands of T cell genomes, that sorted-subset replicate PCRs used. The protocol was immunoSEQ multiplex PCR, while the TCRdb copy is restricted to in-frame clones and leaves out a portion. Found here are roughly 1.4 million clones, 97% to 99% of them singletons; the top ten hold 0.36%. The CDR3 is 14 residues long. CDR1 is SGHAT and CDR2 is FQNNGV in the germline V gene. Trimming at V came to 3 bases and at J to 6 bases, leaving 4 bases not matched to a gene. Points on this clone: Its antigen is still unknown.

The chain joins TRBV11-2 to TRBJ2-7, with 11 bases matching TRBD2. The TCR comes from a man between 25 and 39 years old in good health. Sequencing input: naive CD4+ T cells sorted from blood. The sample's subset: CD45RA+ positively selected. The CDR3 DNA follows: TGTGCCAGCAGCTTTAGCGGGAGGGCCTCCGAGCAGTACTTC. Its protein is CASSFSGRASEQYF.